Only a few counts were recorded for the clone carrying this T cell receptor (beta chain). The data stem from a study of blood T cell repertoires in COVID-19. About the study: Collection of acute and convalescent COVID-19 samples took place in the United States, Italy and Spain. Nucleic acid was either cDNA or gDNA, and it came from T cells, B-cell-depleted T cells, or PBMCs.

Losses at the gene ends were 0 bases for V and 7 bases for J; bases not matched to a gene: 8. CDR1 is SGHNT, CDR2 YENEEA, per germline. The CDR3 covers 16 residues. Methods used by the authors: By means of reference gene primer amplification, nucleated cell counts were estimated. TCRdb's table, derived via immunoSEQ multiplex PCR, lists solely in-frame clones and lacks some. Clone size and V and J calls were adopted from that table, with D and trimming inferred from the DNA. The sample has tens of thousands of clones, roughly 88% seen once; the top ten hold less than 8.5%. This chain joins TRBV11-3 and TRBJ2-1, with TRBD2 identical over 8 bases. The sample taken for sequencing was peripheral blood. This sequence was found in a man aged 45-60 years with acute or convalescent COVID-19. The CDR3: CASSLESSGSMNEQFF. For the CDR3, the DNA is TGTGCCAGCAGCTTAGAGTCCAGCGGGAGTATGAATGAGCAGTTCTTC. The full variable domain, in which reference TRBV11-3 and TRBJ2-1 provide the parts outside the CDR3, is EAGVVQSPRYKIIEKKQPVAFWCNPISGHNTLYWYLQNLGQGPELLIRYENEEAVDDSQLPKDRFSAERLKGVDSTLKIQPAELGDSAVYLCASSLESSGSMNEQFFGPGTRLTVL.